Described below is a single T cell receptor beta chain sequence and its context. Antigen specificity is unknown. PCR was performed a second time for 7 to 11 cycles using a sample-barcoded 5' primer and a J-beta primer mix. Template switching added a 12-random-nucleotide identifier to every cDNA molecule. No fewer than 2.5 million CDR3-containing paired-end reads came from each sample. In TCRdb, the 5' RACE reads were re-called with MiXCR into one record per CDR3 protein. Here the sample spans under 2,000,000 distinct CDR3 sequences, around half being singletons. This record belongs to a study of blood T cells in healthy people across ages. Study-wide results and limits: Older individuals had lower TCR beta diversity per million T cells (the decline was roughly linear).

Each sample yielded at least 6 micrograms of PBMC total RNA. This clonotype was sampled from a middle-aged woman in good health. Sequencing used blood.

CDR3 bases: TGTGCCAGCAGCTTAGCGCGGAGGGGAGAGGAGTCTGGGGCCAACGTCCTGACTTTC. This sequence encodes CASSLARRGEESGANVLTF. V and J are TRBV7-2 and TRBJ2-6, with D perhaps TRBD2 (6 bases). Trimming removed 0 bases at V and 1 base at J, with 16 bases between. There are 19 residues in the CDR3. Germline values: CDR1 SGHTA, CDR2 FQGNSA.